This is a list of T cell receptor beta chains from one sample in a study of cytotoxic CD8 clonotypes in ibrutinib-treated CLL. Here immunoSEQ multiplex PCR was the method, and the copy in TCRdb shows in-frame clones only, minus some. The repertoire holds around 70,000 clones, with less than 95% as singletons. The source was PBMCs, collected after 12 months of ibrutinib treatment. Receptors originate from a human donor with chronic lymphocytic leukemia. Each CDR3 is given without its conserved first and last residue.

J,V,CDR3
TRBJ2-7,TRBV11-3,ASSRLAGLHEQY
TRBJ2-3,TRBV19,ASSLGGTSTDTQY
TRBJ2-3,TRBV29-1,SVGRETTDTQY
TRBJ2-5,TRBV7-8,ASSWTLATQETQY
TRBJ2-3,TRBV28,ASSSGTSGLSTDTQY
TRBJ1-2,TRBV29-1,SVEDQWGLYGYT
TRBJ2-3,TRBV28,ASRSGGASTDTQY
TRBJ2-7,TRBV19,ASSLQGPYEQY
TRBJ1-2,TRBV14,ASSLRTLDYYGYT
TRBJ1-3,TRBV5-4,ASRTDRASGNTIY
TRBJ1-1,TRBV19,ASSIGGQSTEAF
TRBJ1-2,TRBV30,AWSPGSGYT
TRBJ2-4,TRBV6-5,ASRTQGAKNIQY
TRBJ1-5,TRBV15,ATSRTHSNQPQH
TRBJ2-5,TRBV9,ASSVSGTGGEETQY
TRBJ2-3,TRBV30,AWSAASVADTQY
TRBJ2-2,TRBV6-5,ASTPFLRGELF
TRBJ2-7,TRBV7-8,ASSLVVGTGGYEQY
TRBJ2-5,TRBV19,ASSIDSDLQETQY
TRBJ2-7,TRBV7-2,ASSLGTSIDEQY
TRBJ2-7,TRBV28,ASSFIRGGGEQY
TRBJ1-4,TRBV27,ASSSWGAVEKLF
TRBJ1-1,TRBV6-1,ASSEALGDGTEAF
TRBJ1-2,TRBV6-5,ASSPNRGGYGYT
TRBJ1-1,TRBV29-1,SVEETGTGGNTEAF
TRBJ2-5,TRBV9,ASSVTPGLAEETQY
TRBJ2-7,TRBV10-3,AISEQTSREQY
TRBJ2-7,TRBV2,ASSDPASYEQY
TRBJ1-5,TRBV15,ATSRDDRVNQPQH
TRBJ1-3,TRBV6-4,ASTDGGVSGNTIY
TRBJ1-1,TRBV23-1,ASSQTPQGLVTEAF
TRBJ1-1,TRBV30,AWIRATEAF
TRBJ2-1,TRBV6-5,ASSLNYNEQF
TRBJ2-5,TRBV5-1,ASRTMPEETQY
TRBJ2-7,TRBV6-5,ASSPTAYEQY
TRBJ1-1,TRBV6-1,ASRRGKDTEAF
TRBJ2-2,TRBV7-9,ASSPGLARSGELF